This T cell receptor (beta chain) was captured in a study of blood T cell repertoires in COVID-19. This study enrolled people aged 18 to 89 from about two dozen US geographic areas. Allocation to cohorts depended on clinical history reported by the participants. Only in-frame clones appear in the TCRdb table, and some are missing; sequencing was by immunoSEQ multiplex PCR. The sample carries approximately 340,000 clones, approximately 93% recorded once. Germline V gives CDR1 MNHEY, CDR2 SMNVEV (reference sequence). This CDR3 spans 13 amino acids. V lost 6 bases, J lost 6 bases, and 2 bases stayed unmatched.

The clonotype originates from a woman between 40 and 55 years old who had been exposed to COVID-19. The rearrangement joins TRBV27 to TRBJ1-5; TRBD1 aligns across 10 bases. Sample: PBMCs or T cells enriched from blood (not recorded which). The CDR3 protein is CASSRDRGQPQHF. The CDR3 nucleotides read TGTGCCAGCAGCCGGGACAGGGGTCAGCCCCAGCATTTT.